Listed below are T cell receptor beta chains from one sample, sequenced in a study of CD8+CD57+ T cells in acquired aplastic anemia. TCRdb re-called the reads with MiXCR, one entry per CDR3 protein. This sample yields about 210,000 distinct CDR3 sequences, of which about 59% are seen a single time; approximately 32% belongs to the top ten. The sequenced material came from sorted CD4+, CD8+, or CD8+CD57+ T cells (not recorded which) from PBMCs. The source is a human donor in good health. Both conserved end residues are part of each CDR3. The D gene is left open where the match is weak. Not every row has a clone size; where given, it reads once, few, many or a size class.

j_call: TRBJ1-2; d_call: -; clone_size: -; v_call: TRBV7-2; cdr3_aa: CASSSTGPYGYTF; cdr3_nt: TGTGCCAGCAGCTCCACGGGACCCTATGGCTACACCTTC
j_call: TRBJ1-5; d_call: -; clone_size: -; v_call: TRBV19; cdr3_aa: CASRPSGAGDQPQHF; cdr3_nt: TGTGCCAGTAGGCCCTCCGGGGCAGGGGATCAGCCCCAGCATTTT
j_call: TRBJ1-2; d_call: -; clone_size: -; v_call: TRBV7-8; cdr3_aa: CASSLFVGGEHYGYTF; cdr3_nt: TGTGCCAGCAGCTTATTCGTAGGGGGGGAACACTATGGCTACACCTTC
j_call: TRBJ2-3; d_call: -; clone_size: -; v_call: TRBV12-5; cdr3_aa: CASGLGGQSTDTQYF; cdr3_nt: TGTGCTAGTGGTTTGGGTGGACAGAGTACAGATACGCAGTATTTT
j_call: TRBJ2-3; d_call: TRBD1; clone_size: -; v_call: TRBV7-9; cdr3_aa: CASSEGYRGDTQYF; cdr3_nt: TGTGCCAGCAGCGAAGGATACAGGGGTGATACGCAGTATTTT
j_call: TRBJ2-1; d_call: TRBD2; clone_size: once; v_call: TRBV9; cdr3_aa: CASSITSGGVYNEQFF; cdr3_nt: TGTGCCAGCAGCATAACTAGCGGGGGGGTATACAATGAGCAGTTCTTC
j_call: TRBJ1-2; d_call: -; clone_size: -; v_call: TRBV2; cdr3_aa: CASSDGKAYADYGYTF; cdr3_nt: TGTGCCAGCAGTGATGGAAAGGCCTATGCTGACTATGGCTACACCTTC
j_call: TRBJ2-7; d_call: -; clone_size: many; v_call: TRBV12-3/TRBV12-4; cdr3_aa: CASSFAGSSYEQYF; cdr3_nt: TGTGCCAGCAGTTTTGCGGGGAGCTCCTACGAGCAGTACTTC
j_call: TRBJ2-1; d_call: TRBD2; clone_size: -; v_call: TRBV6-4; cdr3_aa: CASSLLAGAYDEQFF; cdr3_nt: TGTGCCAGCAGCCTACTAGCGGGGGCCTACGATGAGCAGTTCTTC
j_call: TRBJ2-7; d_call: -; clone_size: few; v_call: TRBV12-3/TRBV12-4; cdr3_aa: CASRTGGSYEQYF; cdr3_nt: TGTGCCAGCAGGACTGGCGGGTCCTACGAGCAGTACTTC
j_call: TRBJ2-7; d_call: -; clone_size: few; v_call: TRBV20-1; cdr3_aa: CSARDALVGRHSSYEQYF; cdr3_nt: TGCAGTGCTAGAGACGCGTTGGTAGGCCGGCATAGTTCCTACGAGCAGTACTTC
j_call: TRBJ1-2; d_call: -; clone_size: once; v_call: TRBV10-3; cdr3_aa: CAISVQENYGYTF; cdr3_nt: TGTGCCATCAGTGTACAGGAGAACTATGGCTACACCTTC
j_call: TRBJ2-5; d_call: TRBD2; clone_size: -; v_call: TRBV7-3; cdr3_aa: CASSAHSGTSGGTQYF; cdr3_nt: TGTGCCAGCAGCGCTCACTCCGGGACTAGTGGAGGGACCCAGTACTTC
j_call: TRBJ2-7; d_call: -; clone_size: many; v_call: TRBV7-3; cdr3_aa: CASSLSAGEGYEQYF; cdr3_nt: TGTGCCAGCAGCTTATCTGCAGGGGAAGGTTACGAGCAGTACTTC
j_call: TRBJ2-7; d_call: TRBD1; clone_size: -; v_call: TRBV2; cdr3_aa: CARGQGQGEQYF; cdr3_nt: TGTGCCAGAGGACAGGGGCAGGGGGAGCAGTACTTC
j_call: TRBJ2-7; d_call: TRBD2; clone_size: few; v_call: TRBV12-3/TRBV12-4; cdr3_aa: CASSNPGGPSYEQYF; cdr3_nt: TGTGCCAGCAGCAACCCGGGAGGGCCTTCATACGAGCAGTACTTC
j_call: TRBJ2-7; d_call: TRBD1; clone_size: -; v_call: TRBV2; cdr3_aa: CASTSWTGDSATKQYF; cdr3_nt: TGTGCCAGCACCTCCTGGACAGGGGACTCTGCGACGAAGCAGTACTTC
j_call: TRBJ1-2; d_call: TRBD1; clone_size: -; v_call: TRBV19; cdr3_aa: CASSHTGGGHYGYTF; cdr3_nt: TGTGCCAGTAGCCACACAGGGGGCGGACACTATGGCTACACCTTC
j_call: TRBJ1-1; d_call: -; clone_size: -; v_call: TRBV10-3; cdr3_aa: CAITPGGNTEAFF; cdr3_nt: TGTGCCATCACCCCCGGGGGGAACACTGAAGCTTTCTTT
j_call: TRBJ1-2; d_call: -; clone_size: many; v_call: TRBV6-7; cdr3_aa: CARKNYRNNYGYTF; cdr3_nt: TGTGCCAGGAAAAACTACAGGAATAACTATGGCTACACCTTC
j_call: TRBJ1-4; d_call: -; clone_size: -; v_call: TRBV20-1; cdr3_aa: CSAGEGENEKLFF; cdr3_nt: TGCAGTGCAGGGGAAGGGGAAAATGAAAAACTGTTTTTT
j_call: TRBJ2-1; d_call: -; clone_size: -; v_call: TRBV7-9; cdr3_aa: CASSLGCAGATYNEQFF; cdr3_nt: TGTGCCAGCAGCTTAGGCTGTGCGGGGGCTACCTACAATGAGCAGTTCTTC
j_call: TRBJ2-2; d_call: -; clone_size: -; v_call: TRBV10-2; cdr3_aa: CASRTGTLNTGELFF; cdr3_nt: TGCGCCAGCAGGACCGGGACCTTGAACACCGGGGAGCTGTTTTTT
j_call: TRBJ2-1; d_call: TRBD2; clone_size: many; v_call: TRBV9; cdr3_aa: CASSRYSGGYNEQFF; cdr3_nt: TGTGCCAGCAGCCGATATAGCGGGGGTTACAATGAGCAGTTCTTC
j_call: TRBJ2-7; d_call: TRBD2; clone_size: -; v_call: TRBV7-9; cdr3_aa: CASSPGLAGVLSSYEQYF; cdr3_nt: TGTGCCAGCAGCCCAGGACTAGCGGGGGTTCTGAGCTCCTACGAGCAGTACTTC
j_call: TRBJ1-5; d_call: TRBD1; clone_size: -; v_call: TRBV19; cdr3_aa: CASNEDRGLNQPQHF; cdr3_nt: TGTGCCAGTAACGAAGACAGGGGGCTCAATCAGCCCCAGCATTTT
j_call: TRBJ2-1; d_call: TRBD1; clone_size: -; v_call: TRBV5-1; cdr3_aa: CASSAGTGKYNEQFF; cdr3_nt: TGCGCCAGCAGCGCGGGGACAGGGAAATACAATGAGCAGTTCTTC
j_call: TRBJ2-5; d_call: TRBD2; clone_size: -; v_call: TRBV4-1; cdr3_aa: CASSQGSGTRQETQYF; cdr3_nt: TGCGCCAGCAGCCAGGGTAGCGGGACCAGACAAGAGACCCAGTACTTC
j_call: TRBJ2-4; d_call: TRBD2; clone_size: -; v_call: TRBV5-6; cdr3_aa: CASSAVGGARNIQYF; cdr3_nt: TGTGCCAGCAGCGCCGTCGGGGGGGCGCGCAACATTCAGTACTTC
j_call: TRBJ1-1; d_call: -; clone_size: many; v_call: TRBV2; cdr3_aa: CASSENPANTEAFF; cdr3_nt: TGTGCCAGCAGTGAAAATCCAGCGAACACTGAAGCTTTCTTT
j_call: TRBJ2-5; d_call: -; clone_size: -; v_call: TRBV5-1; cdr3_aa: CASSDGVQETQYF; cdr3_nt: TGCGCCAGCAGCGACGGGGTACAAGAGACCCAGTACTTC
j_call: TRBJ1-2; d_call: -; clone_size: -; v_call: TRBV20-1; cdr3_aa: CSARGQGSIYGYTF; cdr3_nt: TGCAGTGCTAGGGGGCAGGGAAGTATCTATGGCTACACCTTC
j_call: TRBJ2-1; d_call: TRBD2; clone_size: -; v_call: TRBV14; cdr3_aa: CASSYSGTSGGHEQFF; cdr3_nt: TGTGCCAGCAGTTACTCGGGGACTAGCGGGGGGCATGAGCAGTTCTTC
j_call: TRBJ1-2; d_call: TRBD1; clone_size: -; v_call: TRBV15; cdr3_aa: CATSDPGQPTF; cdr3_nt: TGTGCCACCAGCGACCCGGGACAGCCGACCTTC
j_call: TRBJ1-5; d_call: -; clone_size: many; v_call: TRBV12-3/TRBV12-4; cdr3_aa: CASSLIGLSNQPQHF; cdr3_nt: TGTGCCAGCAGTTTGATAGGTTTGAGCAATCAGCCCCAGCATTTT
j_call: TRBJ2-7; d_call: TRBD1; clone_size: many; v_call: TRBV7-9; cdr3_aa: CASSFPGQSYEQYF; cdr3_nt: TGTGCCAGCAGCTTTCCGGGACAGTCCTACGAGCAGTACTTC
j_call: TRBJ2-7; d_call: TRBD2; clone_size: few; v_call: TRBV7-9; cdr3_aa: CASSENTGLGEQYF; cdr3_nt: TGTGCCAGCAGTGAAAATACGGGACTAGGCGAGCAGTACTTC
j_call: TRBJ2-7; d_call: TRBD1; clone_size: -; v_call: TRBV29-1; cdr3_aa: CSVEDQHRGYEQYF; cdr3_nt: TGCAGCGTTGAAGATCAACACAGGGGATACGAGCAGTACTTC
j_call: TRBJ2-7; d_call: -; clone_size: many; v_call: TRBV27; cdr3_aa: CASSGPGITYEQYF; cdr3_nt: TGTGCCAGCAGTGGTCCAGGGATCACCTACGAGCAGTACTTC
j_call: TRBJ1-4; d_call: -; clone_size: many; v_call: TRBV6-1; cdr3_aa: CASSELGRGAKLFF; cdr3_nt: TGTGCCAGCAGTGAACTTGGCAGAGGGGCAAAACTGTTTTTT
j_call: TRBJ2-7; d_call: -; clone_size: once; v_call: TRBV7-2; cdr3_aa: CASSLLASSSYEQYF; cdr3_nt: TGTGCCAGCAGTTTACTAGCCTCGAGCTCCTACGAGCAGTACTTC
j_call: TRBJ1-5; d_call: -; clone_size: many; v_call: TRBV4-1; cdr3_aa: CASSQTGNSNQPQHF; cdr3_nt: TGCGCCAGCAGCCAAACGGGGAATAGCAATCAGCCCCAGCATTTT
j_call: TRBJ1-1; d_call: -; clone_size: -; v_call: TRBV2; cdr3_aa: CASRGREGAHTEAFF; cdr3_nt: TGTGCCAGCAGAGGAAGGGAAGGAGCCCACACTGAAGCTTTCTTT
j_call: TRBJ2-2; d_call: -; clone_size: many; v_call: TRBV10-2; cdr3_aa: CASSEPGELFF; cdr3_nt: TGCGCCAGCAGTGAACCCGGGGAGCTGTTTTTT
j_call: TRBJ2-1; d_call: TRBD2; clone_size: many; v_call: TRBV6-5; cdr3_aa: CASSYGAGVSNEQFF; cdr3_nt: TGTGCCAGCAGTTACGGCGCGGGAGTATCCAATGAGCAGTTCTTC
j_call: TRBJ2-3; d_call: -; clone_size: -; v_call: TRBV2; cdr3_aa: CASSEAWRVASTDTQYF; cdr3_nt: TGTGCCAGCAGTGAAGCCTGGAGGGTCGCTAGCACAGATACGCAGTATTTT
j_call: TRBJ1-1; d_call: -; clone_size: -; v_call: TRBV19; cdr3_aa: CASRVMGMNTEAFF; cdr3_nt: TGTGCCAGTAGGGTAATGGGAATGAACACTGAAGCTTTCTTT
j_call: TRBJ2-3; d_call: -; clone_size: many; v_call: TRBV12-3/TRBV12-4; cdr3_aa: CASSFEGERTQYF; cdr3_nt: TGTGCCAGCAGTTTTGAGGGGGAGCGTACGCAGTATTTT
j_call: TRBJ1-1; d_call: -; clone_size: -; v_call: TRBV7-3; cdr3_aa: CASSLMPSSYTEAFF; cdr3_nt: TGTGCCAGCAGCTTAATGCCATCGAGTTACACTGAAGCTTTCTTT
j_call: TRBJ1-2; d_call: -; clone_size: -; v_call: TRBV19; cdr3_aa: CASSIDYGLYGYTF; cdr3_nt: TGTGCCAGTAGTATAGACTACGGCCTCTATGGCTACACCTTC
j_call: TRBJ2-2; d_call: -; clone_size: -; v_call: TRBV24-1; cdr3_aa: CATSDPPGNGELFF; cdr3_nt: TGTGCCACCAGCGATCCTCCGGGTAACGGGGAGCTGTTTTTT
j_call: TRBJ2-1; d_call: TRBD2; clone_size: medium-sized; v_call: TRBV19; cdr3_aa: CASSKTGTSGADEQFF; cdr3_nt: TGTGCCAGTAGCAAGACCGGGACTAGCGGGGCAGATGAGCAGTTCTTC
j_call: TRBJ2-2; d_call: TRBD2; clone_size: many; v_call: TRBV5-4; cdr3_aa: CASSSPTGTSGPTGELFF; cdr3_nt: TGTGCCAGCAGCTCTCCCACCGGGACTAGCGGACCAACCGGGGAGCTGTTTTTT
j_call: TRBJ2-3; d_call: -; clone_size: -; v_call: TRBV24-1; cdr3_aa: CATRIRDSHLTDTQYF; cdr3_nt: TGTGCCACCCGGATCAGAGACAGCCACCTCACAGATACGCAGTATTTT
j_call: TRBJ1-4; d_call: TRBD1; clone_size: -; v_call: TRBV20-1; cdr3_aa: CSARQGASEKLFF; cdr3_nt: TGCAGTGCTAGACAGGGGGCCAGTGAAAAACTGTTTTTT